A single sample is the source of the 15 T cell receptor beta chains below, sequenced in a study of blood T cell repertoires in COVID-19. The method was immunoSEQ multiplex PCR; TCRdb's version includes in-frame clones alone and lacks a portion of them. Among almost 55,000 clones listed, 90% were seen once. Sequenced: peripheral blood. The receptors originated from a woman aged 35 to 49 with active COVID-19.

The J gene is TRBJ2-7, the V gene TRBV6-5, with D possibly TRBD1 on 5 matching bases. The CDR3 length is 14 residues. The V end lost 0 bases, the J end lost 2 bases, and 8 bases lay between the germline ends. Germline values: CDR1 MNHEY, CDR2 SVGAGI. CDR3 nucleotides: TGTGCCAGCAGTTACTCGGACAAGACCTACGAGCAGTACTTC. Its translation: CASSYSDKTYEQYF.

CDR3 DNA sequence: TGTGCCAGCAGTTTATGGATTGACAGGGAAAAGACCCAGTACTTC. It is translated as CASSLWIDREKTQYF. V is TRBV28 and J is TRBJ2-5; the match to TRBD1 covers 7 bases. Germline CDR1 is MDHEN and CDR2 is SYDVKM. The ends lost 0 bases at V and 6 bases at J; junction bases unmatched: 7. The length of the CDR3 is 15 residues.

This chain uses TRBV6-5 with TRBJ2-1; no definite D call. The CDR3 consists of 15 residues. The V gene's germline CDR1 is MNHEY and CDR2 SVGAGI. The V end was cut by 2 bases, the J end by 0 bases, with 8 bases between. Here the CDR3 reads CASSYGQVSYNEQFF. CDR3 sequence (DNA): TGTGCCAGCAGTTACGGGCAGGTCTCCTACAATGAGCAGTTCTTC.

The chain's CDR3 is CASSPDTSGGAHEQFF. The DNA for the CDR3 is TGTGCCAGCAGCCCCGATACTAGCGGGGGGGCCCATGAGCAGTTCTTC. The rearrangement links TRBV7-3 to TRBJ2-1; 13 positions match TRBD2. Germline CDR1 and CDR2: SGHTA and FQGTGA. The ends lost 5 bases at V and 8 bases at J; junction bases unmatched: 9. The CDR3 is 16 residues long.

The V and J genes are TRBV7-6 and TRBJ1-4, with D unresolved. Germline values: CDR1 SGHVS, CDR2 FNYEAQ. The CDR3 consists of 12 residues. The germline V and J ends were trimmed by 2 bases and 12 bases, with 10 bases remaining between them. Here the CDR3 reads CASSLWAAELFF. DNA for the CDR3: TGTGCCAGCAGCTTATGGGCCGCCGAACTGTTTTTT. Combining the CDR3 with reference TRBV7-6 and TRBJ1-4 gives the whole variable domain GAGVSQSPRYKVTKRGQDVALRCDPISGHVSLYWYRQALGQGPEFLTYFNYEAQQDKSGLPNDRFSAERPEGSISTLTIQRTEQRDSAMYRCASSLWAAELFFGSGTQLSVL.

The DNA for the CDR3 is TGTGCCAGTAGTATATGGGGCAGGGGATCAAACAATGAGCAGTTCTTC. Protein: CASSIWGRGSNNEQFF. The rearrangement uses TRBV19 and TRBJ2-1, with a possible D match to TRBD1 (6 bases). The CDR3 has 16 amino acids. The germline gives CDR1 LNHDA, CDR2 SQIVND (reference sequence). V was clipped by 2 bases and J by 5 bases, with 16 bases between them.

This clone has a single count. The chain carries TRBV10-3 and TRBJ2-5; TRBD1 aligns across 7 bases. Germline CDR1 reads ENHRY; CDR2 reads SYGVKD. The CDR3 totals 16 residues. The V gene end was trimmed by 3 bases and the J gene end by 1 base; junction bases not matched to a gene: 8. In DNA form, the CDR3 reads TGTGCCATCAGTGACCACGCAGGGACAGCCCAAGAGACCCAGTACTTC. It is translated as CAISDHAGTAQETQYF.

CDR3 region: CASRSGQGGNTGELFF. CDR3 bases: TGTGCCAGCAGATCGGGACAGGGAGGGAACACCGGGGAGCTGTTTTTT. The gene calls are TRBV7-3 and TRBJ2-2; 9 bases agree with TRBD1. There are 16 residues in the CDR3. In germline, CDR1 is SGHTA, CDR2 FQGTGA. Losses at the gene ends were 6 bases for V and 1 base for J; bases not matched to a gene: 6.

The V and J genes are TRBV24-1 and TRBJ2-1; 13 nucleotides align to TRBD2. Germline V gene lookup returns CDR1 KGHDR and CDR2 SFDVKD. J gave up 6 bases and V 3 bases, and 13 bases lay outside the gene matches. This CDR3 has 19 residues. CDR3 residues: CATSDQTSGGPRGVNEQFF. CDR3 bases: TGTGCCACCAGTGATCAGACTAGCGGGGGGCCTCGTGGCGTCAATGAGCAGTTCTTC.

The chain employs TRBV30 and TRBJ1-1; D is unclear. Looked up from germline, CDR1 is GTSNPN and CDR2 is SVGIG (reference sequence). The V gene lost 0 bases and the J gene lost 5 bases, with 16 bases spanning the gap. The CDR3 is 15 amino acids. CDR3 nucleotide sequence: TGTGCCTGGAGTGTTGGCAGGAGGATGGGGACTGAAGCTTTCTTT. This encodes CAWSVGRRMGTEAFF.

The gene calls are TRBV2 and TRBJ1-3; 7 bases align to TRBD1. Germline V gene lookup returns CDR1 SNHLY and CDR2 FYNNEI. Trimming took 5 bases from V and 0 from J; bases not matched to a gene: 4. The CDR3 sequence is 15 residues long. The CDR3 here is CASSWTGHSGNTIYF. CDR3 coding DNA: TGTGCCAGCAGTTGGACAGGCCACTCTGGAAACACCATATATTTT.

By share, this clone ranks as medium-sized. The chain uses TRBV30 and TRBJ1-5, with 10 bases fitting TRBD1. Germline V CDR1 and CDR2: GTSNPN, SVGIG (reference sequence). V lost 3 bases, J lost 0 bases, and 2 bases stayed unmatched. The CDR3 sequence is 15 residues long. CDR3 residues: CAWSGTGDSNQPQHF. The CDR3 region has the DNA TGTGCCTGGAGCGGGACAGGGGATAGCAATCAGCCCCAGCATTTT.

CDR3 bases: TGCGCCAGCAGCTTAGAGGAGGAGACCCAGTACTTC. This codes for CASSLEEETQYF. This chain links TRBV5-1 with TRBJ2-5; D is unresolved. CDR3 length: 12 residues. Trimming pared 2 bases from V and 5 bases from J, leaving 7 bases between. Germline CDR1 is SGHRS and CDR2 is YFSETQ.

The chain uses TRBV6-5 and TRBJ1-5; 8 bases align to TRBD1. This CDR3 comprises 12 residues. Germline V gene lookup returns CDR1 MNHEY and CDR2 SVGAGI. After removal of 9 bases from V and 7 bases from J, the junction contained 5 bases not matched to a gene. CDR3 nucleotides: TGTGCCAGTGGACAGGGATCACAGCCCCAGCATTTT. This sequence encodes CASGQGSQPQHF.

The chain joins TRBV7-8 to TRBJ1-1, with D possibly matching TRBD1 (5 bases). The CDR3 length is 16 residues. The germline gives CDR1 SGHVS, CDR2 FQNEAQ. The V gene lost 1 base and the J gene lost 1 base, with 13 bases spanning the gap. The CDR3 nucleotides are TGTGCCAGCAGCTTAGGTCATTGGGGGGAGAACACTGAAGCTTTCTTT. It translates to CASSLGHWGENTEAFF.